This T cell receptor beta chain was identified in a study of T cell repertoires in cytomegalovirus infection. Study-level background: The public TCR beta signatures pointed to both CMV infection and matching HLA type. Study observations and caveats: HLA-C-restricted CMV clonotypes gave the most frequent clonotype in two of eight donors. Carriers of CMV plus the relevant HLA were identified by cumulative public TCR beta family frequency.

Each CDR3 protein is one row after TCRdb ran MiXCR on the reads. The data hold fewer than 700,000 distinct CDR3 sequences, with approximately 24% observed a single time. With regard to this clonotype: Its matching antigen is unknown.

This clonotype was sampled from a human donor in good health (CMV status not recorded). Some clones in this sample may be carry-over from other donors' samples. Sequenced sample: CD8+ T cells from PBMCs.

The CDR3 sequence is CASSSLRGGGLVYEQYF. CDR3 nucleotides: TGTGCCAGCAGCTCTCTCCGGGGCGGGGGGCTCGTCTACGAGCAGTACTTC. The chain carries TRBV7-8 and TRBJ2-7; 8 positions match TRBD2. V lost 4 bases, J lost 3 bases, and 14 bases stayed unmatched. The germline V gene has CDR1 SGHVS and CDR2 FQNEAQ. The CDR3 spans 17 residues.